The text below deals with one TCR beta chain. As yet, its antigen is unknown. The data originate from a study of T cells expressing NK-cell markers. cDNA encoding TCR beta was synthesized via 5'RACE template switching incorporating UMIs. TCRdb derives one entry per CDR3 protein from the 5' RACE reads, leaving out DNA. The table counts approximately 3,000 distinct CDR3 sequences; around 92% lies in the top ten. General observations from the study: Among CD8+ T cells from about six donors, dominant NKG2C+ clonotypes accounted for about 1.0-7.0%. Expanded clones of NKG2C+ T cells had an unclear HCMV specificity.

Material for sequencing was blood T cells: a sorted CD56 or NKG2C T cell subset, CD4+ or CD8+ T cells, or bulk PBMC T cells (not recorded which). The sequence was collected from a man aged 18 to 69 in good health.

CDR3 sequence reads: CASSTGNQETQYF. The chain joins TRBV19 to TRBJ2-5. The length of the CDR3 is 13 residues. CDR1 LNHDA and CDR2 SQIVND come from the germline V gene (reference sequence).